Listed here are 31 T cell receptor beta chains from one sample, sequenced in a study of T-cell reconstitution after alpha-beta-depleted transplantation in children. Molecular barcoding with unique molecular identifiers was used for the TCRbeta library. TCRdb passed the PCR reads through MiXCR, listing each CDR3 protein once. This repertoire shows hundreds of thousands of distinct CDR3 sequences, more than 10% found once; its top ten account for roughly 4.3%. Specimen: PBMCs, collected from the stem cell graft. The receptors come from a human donor who donated a stem cell graft to a child with Fanconi anemia.

This sequence joins TRBV7-6 and TRBJ2-5; a weak D match, TRBD1 (5 bases). V lost 4 bases to trimming and J lost 1 base, with 10 bases between them. The CDR3 loop spans 14 amino acids. From germline, CDR1 is SGHVS and CDR2 FNYEAQ. DNA for the CDR3: TGTGCCAGCAGCTCCCGACAGACCCAAGAGACCCAGTACTTC. It yields the protein CASSSRQTQETQYF.

In its sample, this clonotype was seen a few times. The chain joins TRBV15 to TRBJ1-1; unclear D gene. The CDR3 runs 13 residues. V dropped 3 bases and J dropped 7 bases, with 12 bases sitting between them. The germline gives CDR1 LNHNV, CDR2 YYDKDF (reference sequence). CDR3 residues: CATSRSGRGEAFF. CDR3 in DNA: TGTGCCACCAGCAGGTCTGGGCGGGGTGAAGCTTTCTTT.

This clonotype came up many times. The chain employs TRBV4-3 and TRBJ1-1; D unresolved. Germline V lookup: CDR1 LGHNA, CDR2 YSLEER. The CDR3 loop spans 15 amino acids. Between the trimmed V and J ends, which lost 0 bases and 1 base, there was a span of 9 bases. CDR3 DNA: TGCGCCAGCAGCCAAGATACCAGTAAGAACACTGAAGCTTTCTTT. As protein: CASSQDTSKNTEAFF.

This clonotype has ten or more counts. The chain recombines TRBV20-1 with TRBJ2-3; tentative D call: TRBD2 (6 bases). This CDR3 spans 12 amino acids. Germline assignment: CDR1 DFQATT and CDR2 SNEGSKA (reference sequence). CDR3 region: CSGAGPPDTQYF. The DNA of the CDR3 is TGCAGCGGAGCGGGCCCACCCGATACGCAGTATTTT.

The J gene is TRBJ2-1, the V gene TRBV10-3; 7 nucleotides agree with TRBD2. CDR1 ENHRY and CDR2 SYGVKD come from the germline V gene. The CDR3 has 15 residues. V lost 5 bases to trimming and J lost 1 base; unmatched junction nucleotides: 5. The chain's CDR3 is CAISPLGGSYNEQFF. The DNA for the CDR3 is TGTGCCATCAGTCCTCTGGGGGGGTCCTACAATGAGCAGTTCTTC.

CDR3: CAWRGMGDQPQHF. The CDR3 DNA sequence: TGTGCCTGGAGGGGGATGGGGGATCAGCCCCAGCATTTT. The chain recombines TRBV2 with TRBJ1-5, with a possible D match to TRBD1 (6 bases). This CDR3 spans 13 amino acids. Trimming removed 11 bases at V and 5 bases at J, with 16 bases between. Germline lookup yields CDR1 SNHLY and CDR2 FYNNEI.

The chain carries TRBV10-3 and TRBJ2-2; unclear D gene. The V and J ends lost 4 bases and 7 bases respectively, with 4 bases between them. The CDR3 contains 11 residues. Germline-derived CDR1 and CDR2 are ENHRY and SYGVKD. Here the CDR3 DNA reads TGTGCCATCAGTGTGGGCGGGGAGCTGTTTTTT. Translated, it gives CAISVGGELFF.

The J gene is TRBJ2-1, the V gene TRBV11-3; no firm D call. The V gene lost 2 bases and the J gene lost 8 bases, with 10 bases spanning the gap. This CDR3 is built from 13 residues. Germline V lookup: CDR1 SGHNT, CDR2 YENEEA. CDR3 nucleotides: TGTGCCAGCAGCTTAAAAGTCTCGGATGAGCAGTTCTTC. Protein: CASSLKVSDEQFF.

This clonotype was detected many times. The rearrangement uses TRBV9 and TRBJ2-2; perhaps TRBD2 as D (5 bases). CDR1 SGDLS and CDR2 YYNGEE come from the germline V gene. This CDR3 contains 15 residues. V lost 0 bases, J lost 7 bases, and 13 bases lay in between. As DNA, the CDR3 is TGTGCCAGCAGCGTAGCTTCGGGGTCGTACGGGGAGCTGTTTTTT. This codes for CASSVASGSYGELFF.

Only a few counts were recorded for this clonotype. V is TRBV5-1 and J is TRBJ2-3, with 7 bases aligning to TRBD1. The V gene's germline CDR1 is SGHRS and CDR2 YFSETQ. The J segment lost 1 base and the V segment lost 3 bases, leaving 11 bases of the junction unmatched. CDR3 size: 17 residues. CDR3 amino acids: CASSSYLRTGGTDTQYF. The CDR3 bases are TGCGCCAGCAGCTCCTACCTTAGGACAGGTGGCACAGATACGCAGTATTTT.

The rearrangement joins TRBV10-3 to TRBJ1-2, with D unclear. The CDR3 is 14 residues long. Germline values: CDR1 ENHRY, CDR2 SYGVKD. The V end lost 3 bases, the J end lost 3 bases, and 11 bases lay between the germline ends. The CDR3 nucleotides are TGTGCCATCAGTGAAAACGACGGGGACTATGGCTACACCTTC. Protein product: CAISENDGDYGYTF.

The rearrangement uses TRBV27 and TRBJ2-3, with D unresolved. Germline V lookup: CDR1 MNHEY, CDR2 SMNVEV (reference sequence). CDR3 length: 11 residues. Trimming left V 5 bases short and J 5 bases short, with 5 bases between. The CDR3 spells CASSEKDTQYF. The CDR3, as DNA: TGTGCCAGCAGTGAGAAAGATACGCAGTATTTT.

V and J are TRBV9 and TRBJ1-4; D is perhaps TRBD1 (5 bases). Germline values: CDR1 SGDLS, CDR2 YYNGEE. The germline V and J ends were trimmed by 4 bases and 3 bases, with 19 bases remaining between them. The CDR3 loop spans 17 amino acids. The CDR3 coding sequence is TGTGCCAGCAGCCTCTATTACGGGGGAAGTGCTAATGAAAAACTGTTTTTT. Protein: CASSLYYGGSANEKLFF.

This clonotype has more than one count but fewer than ten. The chain is built from TRBV7-9 and TRBJ2-1, with D unclear. CDR1 SEHNR and CDR2 FQNEAQ come from the germline V gene (reference sequence). The CDR3 runs 13 residues. V lost 4 bases to trimming and J lost 4 bases, with 8 bases between them. The CDR3 nucleotides are TGTGCCAGCAGCTCCTTTAATTACAATGAGCAGTTCTTC. This translates into CASSSFNYNEQFF.

The chain combines TRBV24-1 with TRBJ2-3, with 9 bases fitting TRBD1. Trimming at V came to 10 bases and at J to 5 bases, leaving 3 bases not matched to a gene. Germline V lookup: CDR1 KGHDR, CDR2 SFDVKD. The CDR3 contains 12 residues. CDR3 bases: TGTGCCACGGGGACAGGGATAGATACGCAGTATTTT. Its translation is CATGTGIDTQYF.

This clonotype showed up just a few times. The rearrangement joins TRBV20-1 to TRBJ2-7, with TRBD2 as a possible D gene (5 bases). Per germline, CDR1 DFQATT and CDR2 SNEGSKA (reference sequence). CDR3 length equals 14 residues. V was pared by 3 bases and J by 1 base, with 13 bases between. CDR3 DNA: TGCAGTGCTAGCTTATACGGGATTTCCTACGAGCAGTACTTC. Its protein is CSASLYGISYEQYF.

This clonotype occurred many times. V is TRBV27 and J is TRBJ1-6, with D possibly being TRBD1 (6 bases). CDR1 and CDR2 (germline): MNHEY, SMNVEV (reference sequence). The CDR3 is 14 residues long. V shed 5 bases and J shed 8 bases, with 13 bases lying between them. The CDR3 DNA sequence: TGTGCCAGCAGTCACAGGGACCGATATTCACCCCTCCACTTT. Amino acid sequence: CASSHRDRYSPLHF.

This clonotype was detected only a few times. J is TRBJ2-1 and V is TRBV11-2; D not certain. The length of the CDR3 is 16 residues. The germline V gene encodes CDR1 SGHAT and CDR2 FQNNGV. The V end was cut by 4 bases, the J end by 7 bases, with 20 bases between. The DNA for the CDR3 is TGTGCCAGCAGCTCATTAGACCAATGGGCGGATAATGAGCAGTTCTTC. It is translated as CASSSLDQWADNEQFF.

V usage is TRBV9 and J usage is TRBJ1-5; weak D call: TRBD1 (5 bases). Trimming took off 0 bases at V and 9 bases at J, with 10 bases between the two ends. Looked up from germline, CDR1 is SGDLS and CDR2 is YYNGEE. The CDR3 sequence is 13 residues long. CDR3 sequence: CASSVGDEGPQHF. The CDR3 DNA reads as TGTGCCAGCAGCGTAGGGGACGAGGGGCCCCAGCATTTT.

This clonotype was observed a handful of times. This rearrangement joins TRBV12-3 or TRBV12-4 to TRBJ1-1, with D tentatively TRBD1 (6 bases). Trimming pared 6 bases from V and 0 bases from J, leaving 20 bases between. CDR3 size: 17 residues. CDR3 residues: CASSPRTGPPMNTEAFF. The CDR3 DNA reads as TGTGCCAGCAGCCCACGCACAGGGCCCCCAATGAACACTGAAGCTTTCTTT.

The chain has TRBV18 and TRBJ1-1; possibly TRBD1 for D (5 bases). V was trimmed by 3 bases and J by 7 bases, leaving 12 bases between them. The CDR3 spans 13 residues. Germline CDR1 is KGHSH and CDR2 is LQKENI. The CDR3, as DNA: TGTGCCAGCTCACCCAGGGATGCGGTTGAAGCTTTCTTT. As protein: CASSPRDAVEAFF.

This clonotype was observed a few times. The chain joins TRBV5-1 to TRBJ2-3; TRBD1 matches 8 bases. The CDR3 is 15 amino acids. V lost 4 bases, J lost 1 base, and 5 bases stayed unmatched. CDR1 is SGHRS and CDR2 is YFSETQ in the germline V gene. CDR3 nucleotides: TGCGCCAGCAGCGAACAGGGGGGACGCACAGATACGCAGTATTTT. It encodes CASSEQGGRTDTQYF.

The rearrangement joins TRBV7-8 to TRBJ1-1; no reliable D call. The length of the CDR3 is 15 residues. Trimming removed 1 base from V and 5 bases from J, with 14 bases in between. The germline CDR1 and CDR2 sequences are SGHVS and FQNEAQ. The CDR3 DNA reads as TGTGCCAGCAGCTTAGAAGGGTCAGCCGGGACTGAAGCTTTCTTT. Protein product: CASSLEGSAGTEAFF. The variable domain in full, with the rest retrieved from reference TRBV7-8 and TRBJ1-1, is GAGVSQSPRYKVAKRGQDVALRCDPISGHVSLFWYQQALGQGPEFLTYFQNEAQLDKSGLPSDRFFAERPEGSVSTLKIQRTQQEDSAVYLCASSLEGSAGTEAFFGQGTRLTVV.

This clonotype was counted a few times. The chain has TRBV29-1 and TRBJ2-3, with 11 bases matching TRBD1. Germline V gives CDR1 SQVTM, CDR2 ANQGSEA. There are 13 residues in the CDR3. J lost 6 bases, V lost 1 base, and 0 bases had no gene match. The CDR3 is CSVEGDRGDTQYF. The DNA for the CDR3 is TGCAGCGTTGAAGGGGACAGGGGGGATACGCAGTATTTT.

The rearrangement uses TRBV7-8 and TRBJ1-6; D unclear. V was shortened by 4 bases and J by 9 bases, with 10 bases between the two germline ends. Germline loops: CDR1 SGHVS, CDR2 FQNEAQ. The length of the CDR3 is 13 residues. The CDR3 loop is CASSSAQSSPLHF. The CDR3 DNA sequence: TGTGCCAGCAGCTCCGCCCAAAGTTCACCCCTCCACTTT.

This chain uses TRBV6-1 with TRBJ1-2; D unclear. Germline lookup yields CDR1 MNHNS and CDR2 SASEGT. The length of the CDR3 is 12 residues. The ends were cut back, 1 base at V and 5 bases at J, with 5 bases in the middle. In DNA, the CDR3 is TGTGCCAGCAGTGAAGGGGTGTATGGCTACACCTTC. Translation gives CASSEGVYGYTF.

This clonotype occurred a few times. The V call is TRBV12-3 or TRBV12-4, the J call TRBJ2-7; D gene ambiguous. Trimming took off 4 bases at V and 7 bases at J, with 11 bases between the two ends. The length of the CDR3 is 12 residues. The CDR3 region is CASSSGPREQYV. In DNA form, the CDR3 reads TGTGCCAGCAGTTCCGGCCCCCGGGAGCAGTACGTC.

The rearrangement uses TRBV2 and TRBJ2-3; the D gene could be TRBD1 or TRBD2 (6 bases each). CDR1 and CDR2 (germline): SNHLY, FYNNEI. V lost 5 bases and J 0 bases, leaving 12 bases between the germline ends. This CDR3 region has 15 residues. The CDR3 bases are TGTGCCAGCAGTCTCCCCGGGGGCAGCACAGATACGCAGTATTTT. It encodes CASSLPGGSTDTQYF.

The table lists this clonotype with many counts. The chain has TRBV2 and TRBJ2-3, with D perhaps matching TRBD1 (5 bases). The CDR3 is 16 residues long. V gave up 6 bases and J gave up 0 bases, with 16 bases separating them. Germline loops: CDR1 SNHLY, CDR2 FYNNEI. The CDR3 here is CASRKDSQSSTDTQYF. The CDR3, as DNA: TGTGCCAGCAGGAAAGACAGCCAGTCTAGCACAGATACGCAGTATTTT.

This clonotype was seen a handful of times. V usage is TRBV6-2 or TRBV6-3 and J usage is TRBJ1-6; D remains ambiguous. Deletions cut 2 bases from V and 7 bases from J, with 9 bases between. CDR3 size: 14 residues. From germline, CDR1 is MNHEY and CDR2 SVGEGT. The CDR3 is CASSYRTGNSPLHF. CDR3 DNA: TGTGCCAGCAGTTACCGGACGGGAAATTCACCCCTCCACTTT.

In this sample, this clonotype turned up many times. This CDR3 is CASSGQAYTEAFF. CDR3 nucleotides: TGTGCCAGCAGCGGACAGGCATACACTGAAGCTTTCTTT. The rearrangement links TRBV2 to TRBJ1-1, with TRBD1 matching 7 bases. Germline V gene data show CDR1 as SNHLY and CDR2 as FYNNEI. This CDR3 contains 13 residues. Unmatched junction bases numbered 4, after V lost 6 bases and J lost 3 bases.